This record concerns one T cell receptor (beta chain) sequence. Its specificity is not known. The sample belongs to a study of cytomegalovirus exposure and HLA in healthy donors. The CDR3 spans 15 residues. Germline V gene data show CDR1 as SGDLS and CDR2 as YYNGEE. Trimming removed 0 bases from V and 2 bases from J; junction bases left unmatched: 4. Overall study findings and caveats: Earlier analysis yielded a pattern in which most TCR beta V segments were productive about 90% or about 30% of the time. Cytomegalovirus association was assigned to 170 or so TCR beta chains. TRBV6-2, TRBV6-3 and other indistinguishable V segments were excluded.

Researchers ran the PCR with 60 Vbeta and 13 Jbeta primers. Profiled with immunoSEQ multiplex PCR; TCRdb holds only in-frame clones, not every one. The sample includes around 270,000 clones, 80% of them seen just once. The rearrangement uses TRBV9 and TRBJ2-7; TRBD2 aligns across 8 bases. The sample was PBMCs. The receptor was isolated from a girl aged 2-10 years in good health and CMV-seronegative. The CDR3 bases are TGTGCCAGCAGCGTAGGAACGGGAGGGCCCTACGAGCAGTACTTC. Protein product: CASSVGTGGPYEQYF.